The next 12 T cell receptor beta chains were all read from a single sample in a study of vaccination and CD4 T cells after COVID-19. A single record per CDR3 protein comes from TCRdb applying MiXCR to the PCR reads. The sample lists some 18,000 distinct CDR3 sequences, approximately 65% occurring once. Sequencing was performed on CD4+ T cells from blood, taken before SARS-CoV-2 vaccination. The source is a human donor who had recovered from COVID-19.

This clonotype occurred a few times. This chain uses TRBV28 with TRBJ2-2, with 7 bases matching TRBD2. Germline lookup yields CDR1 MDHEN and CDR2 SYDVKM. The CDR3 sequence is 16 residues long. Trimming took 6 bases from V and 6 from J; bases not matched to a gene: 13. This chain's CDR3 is CASSLDGGSRAGELFF. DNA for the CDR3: TGTGCCAGCAGCCTGGACGGCGGGAGTCGGGCCGGGGAGCTGTTTTTT.

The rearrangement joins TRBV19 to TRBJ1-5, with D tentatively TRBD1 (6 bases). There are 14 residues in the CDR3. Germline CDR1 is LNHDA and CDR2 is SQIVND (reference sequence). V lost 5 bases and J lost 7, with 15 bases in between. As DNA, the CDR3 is TGTGCCAGTAGTGTTACAGGGCTGGGGCAGCCCCAGCATTTT. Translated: CASSVTGLGQPQHF.

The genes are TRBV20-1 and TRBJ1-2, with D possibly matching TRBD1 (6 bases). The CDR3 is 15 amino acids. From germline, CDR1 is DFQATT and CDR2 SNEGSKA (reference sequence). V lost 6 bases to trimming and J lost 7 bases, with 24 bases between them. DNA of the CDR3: TGCAGTGCGCCCGTGTGGGGGGGCGCTGAGGTTGGCTACACCTTC. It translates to CSAPVWGGAEVGYTF.

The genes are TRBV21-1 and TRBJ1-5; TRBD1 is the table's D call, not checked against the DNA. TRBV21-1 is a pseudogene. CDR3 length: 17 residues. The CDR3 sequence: CASSQGQGEDSNQPQHF. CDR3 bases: TGTGCCAGCAGCCAGGGACAGGGGGAGGATAGCAATCAGCCCCAGCATTTT.

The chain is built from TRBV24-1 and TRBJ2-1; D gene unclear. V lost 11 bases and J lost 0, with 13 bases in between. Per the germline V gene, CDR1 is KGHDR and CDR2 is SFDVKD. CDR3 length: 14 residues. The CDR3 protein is CASSDPSSYNEQFF. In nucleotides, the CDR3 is TGTGCCAGCAGCGACCCTAGCTCCTACAATGAGCAGTTCTTC.

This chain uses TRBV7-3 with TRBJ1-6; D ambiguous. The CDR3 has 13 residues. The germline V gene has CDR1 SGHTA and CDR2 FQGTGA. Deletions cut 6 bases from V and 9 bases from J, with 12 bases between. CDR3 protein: CASSSTPGSPLHF. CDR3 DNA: TGTGCCAGCAGTTCCACCCCCGGTTCACCCCTCCACTTT. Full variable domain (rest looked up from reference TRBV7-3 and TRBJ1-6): GAGVSQTPSNKVTEKGKYVELRCDPISGHTALYWYRQSLGQGPEFLIYFQGTGAADDSGLPNDRFFAVRPEGSVSTLKIQRTERGDSAVYLCASSSTPGSPLHFGNGTRLTVT.

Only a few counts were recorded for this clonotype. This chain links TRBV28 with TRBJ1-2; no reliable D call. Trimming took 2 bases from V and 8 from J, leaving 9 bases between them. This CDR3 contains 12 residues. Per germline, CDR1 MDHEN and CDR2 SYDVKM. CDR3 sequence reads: CASSLLAAGYTF. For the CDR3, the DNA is TGTGCCAGCAGTTTACTCGCGGCGGGCTACACCTTC.

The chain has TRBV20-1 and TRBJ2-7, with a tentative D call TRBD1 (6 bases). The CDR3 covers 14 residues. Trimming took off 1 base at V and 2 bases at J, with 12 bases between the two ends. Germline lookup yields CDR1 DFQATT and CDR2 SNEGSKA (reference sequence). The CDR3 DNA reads TGCAGTGCTAGAGGTACCCGGGACACCTACGAGCAGTACTTC. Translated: CSARGTRDTYEQYF.

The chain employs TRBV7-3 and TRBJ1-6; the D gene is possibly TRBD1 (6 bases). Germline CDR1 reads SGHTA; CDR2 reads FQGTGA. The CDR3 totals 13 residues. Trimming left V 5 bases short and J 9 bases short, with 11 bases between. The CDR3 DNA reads TGTGCCAGCAGCACCGACAGGATTTCACCCCTCCACTTT. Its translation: CASSTDRISPLHF.

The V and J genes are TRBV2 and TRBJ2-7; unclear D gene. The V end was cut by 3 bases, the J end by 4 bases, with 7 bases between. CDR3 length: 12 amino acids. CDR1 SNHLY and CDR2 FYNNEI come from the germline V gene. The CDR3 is CASSDLSYEQYF. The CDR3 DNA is TGTGCCAGCAGTGACTTGAGTTACGAGCAGTACTTC.

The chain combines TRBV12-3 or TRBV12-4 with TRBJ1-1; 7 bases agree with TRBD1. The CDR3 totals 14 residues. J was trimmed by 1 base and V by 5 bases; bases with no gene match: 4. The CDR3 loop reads CASSPRQGNTEAFF. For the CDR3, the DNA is TGTGCCAGCAGTCCTCGACAGGGGAACACTGAAGCTTTCTTT.

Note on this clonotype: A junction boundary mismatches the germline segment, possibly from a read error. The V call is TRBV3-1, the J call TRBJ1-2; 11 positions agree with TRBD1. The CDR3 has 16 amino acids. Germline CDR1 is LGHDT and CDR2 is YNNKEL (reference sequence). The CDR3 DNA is TGTGCCAGCAGACAGACCAGGACAGGGGGCAACTGTGGCTACACCTTC. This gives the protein CASRQTRTGGNCGYTF.